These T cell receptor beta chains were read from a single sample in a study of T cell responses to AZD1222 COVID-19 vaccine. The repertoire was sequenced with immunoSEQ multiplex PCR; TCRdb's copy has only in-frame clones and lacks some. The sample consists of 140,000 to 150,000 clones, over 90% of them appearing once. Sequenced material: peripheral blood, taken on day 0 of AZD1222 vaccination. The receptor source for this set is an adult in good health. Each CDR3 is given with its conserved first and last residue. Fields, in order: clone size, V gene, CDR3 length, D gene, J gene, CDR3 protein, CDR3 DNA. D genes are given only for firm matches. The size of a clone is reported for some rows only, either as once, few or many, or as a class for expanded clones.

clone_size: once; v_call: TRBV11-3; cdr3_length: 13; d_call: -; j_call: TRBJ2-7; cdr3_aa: CASSLEVGGEQYF; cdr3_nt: TGTGCCAGCAGCTTAGAAGTTGGGGGCGAGCAGTACTTC
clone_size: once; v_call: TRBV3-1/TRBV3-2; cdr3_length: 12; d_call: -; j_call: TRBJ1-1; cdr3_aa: CASSRVNTEAFF; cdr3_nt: TGTGCCAGCAGCCGGGTGAACACTGAAGCTTTCTTT
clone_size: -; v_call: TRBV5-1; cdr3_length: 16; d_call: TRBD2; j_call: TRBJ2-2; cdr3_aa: CASSPGVLAAGGELFF; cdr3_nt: TGCGCCAGCAGCCCGGGGGTACTAGCGGCGGGCGGGGAGCTGTTTTTT
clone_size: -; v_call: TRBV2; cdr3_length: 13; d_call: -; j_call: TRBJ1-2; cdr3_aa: CASSRTENYGYTF; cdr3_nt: TGTGCCAGCAGCAGGACAGAAAACTATGGCTACACCTTC
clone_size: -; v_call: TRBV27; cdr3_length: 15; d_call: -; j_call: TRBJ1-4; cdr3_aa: CASSLYRQNDEKLFF; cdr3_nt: TGTGCCAGCAGTTTATACAGGCAAAACGATGAAAAACTGTTTTTT
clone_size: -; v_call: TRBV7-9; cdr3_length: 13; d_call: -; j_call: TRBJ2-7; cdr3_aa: CASSFGVPEEQYF; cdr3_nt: TGTGCCAGCAGCTTCGGAGTACCGGAAGAGCAGTACTTC
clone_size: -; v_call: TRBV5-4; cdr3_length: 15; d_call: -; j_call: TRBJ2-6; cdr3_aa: CASSLDNSGANVLTF; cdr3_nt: TGTGCCAGCAGCTTGGACAATTCTGGGGCCAACGTCCTGACTTTC
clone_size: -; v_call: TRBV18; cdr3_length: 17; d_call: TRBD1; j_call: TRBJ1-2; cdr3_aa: CASSPQSQGQGAVGYTF; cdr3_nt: TGTGCCAGCTCACCACAGAGTCAAGGACAGGGGGCGGTTGGCTACACCTTC
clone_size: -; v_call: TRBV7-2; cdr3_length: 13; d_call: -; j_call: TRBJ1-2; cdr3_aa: CASSLVAGPGYTF; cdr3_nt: TGTGCCAGCAGCTTGGTGGCAGGCCCCGGCTACACCTTC
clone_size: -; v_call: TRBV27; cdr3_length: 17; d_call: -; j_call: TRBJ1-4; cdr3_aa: CASSFRQADATNEKLFF; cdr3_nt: TGTGCCAGCAGTTTTCGACAGGCCGATGCAACTAATGAAAAACTGTTTTTT
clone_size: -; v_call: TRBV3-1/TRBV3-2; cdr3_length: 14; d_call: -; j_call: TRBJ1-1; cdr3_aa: CASSPRGGATEAFF; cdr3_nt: TGTGCCAGCAGCCCCCGAGGGGGGGCCACTGAAGCTTTCTTT
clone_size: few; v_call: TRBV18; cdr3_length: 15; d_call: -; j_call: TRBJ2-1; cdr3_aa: CASSPARLVGNEQFF; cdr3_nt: TGTGCCAGCTCCCCAGCCAGACTAGTAGGCAATGAGCAGTTCTTC
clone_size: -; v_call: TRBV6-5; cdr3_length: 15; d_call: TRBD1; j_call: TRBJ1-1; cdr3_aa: CASSSTAGGKTEAFF; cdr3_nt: TGTGCCAGCAGTTCGACGGCAGGGGGTAAGACTGAAGCTTTCTTT
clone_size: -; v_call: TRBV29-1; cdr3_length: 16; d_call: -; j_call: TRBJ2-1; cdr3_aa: CSVDGSGGTNYNEQFF; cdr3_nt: TGCAGCGTTGATGGGTCGGGCGGGACCAATTACAATGAGCAGTTCTTC
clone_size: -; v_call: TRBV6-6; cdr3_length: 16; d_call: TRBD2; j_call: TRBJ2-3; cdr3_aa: CASSYDPGLAADTQYF; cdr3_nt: TGTGCCAGCAGTTACGATCCGGGACTAGCAGCCGATACGCAGTATTTT
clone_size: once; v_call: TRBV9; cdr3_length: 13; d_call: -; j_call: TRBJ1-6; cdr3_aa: CASSVMGNSPLHF; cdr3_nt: TGTGCCAGCAGCGTAATGGGGAACTCACCCCTCCACTTT
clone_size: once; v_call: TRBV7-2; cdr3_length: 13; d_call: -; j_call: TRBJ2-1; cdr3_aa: CASSLVDRDEQFF; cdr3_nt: TGTGCCAGCAGCTTAGTGGACCGCGATGAGCAGTTCTTC
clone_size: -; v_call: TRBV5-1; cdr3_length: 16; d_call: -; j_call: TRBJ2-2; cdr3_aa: CASSLDGTPNTGELFF; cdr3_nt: TGCGCCAGCAGCTTGGACGGGACACCGAACACCGGGGAGCTGTTTTTT
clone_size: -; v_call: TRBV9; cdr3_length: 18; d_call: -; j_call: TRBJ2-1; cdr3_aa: CASSVDPLGGRGYNEQFF; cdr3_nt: TGTGCCAGCAGCGTAGACCCTCTCGGTGGTAGAGGCTACAATGAGCAGTTCTTC
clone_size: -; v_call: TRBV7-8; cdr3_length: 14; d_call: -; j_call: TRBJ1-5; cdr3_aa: CASSREYSNQPQHF; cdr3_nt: TGTGCCAGCAGCCGAGAGTATAGCAATCAGCCCCAGCATTTT
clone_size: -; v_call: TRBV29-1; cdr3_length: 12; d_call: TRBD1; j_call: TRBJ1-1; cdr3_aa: CSGGQGNTEAFF; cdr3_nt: TGCAGCGGAGGACAGGGGAACACTGAAGCTTTCTTT
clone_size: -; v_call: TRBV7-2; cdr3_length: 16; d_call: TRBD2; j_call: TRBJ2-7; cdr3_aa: CASSYRTRTDSYEQYF; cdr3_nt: TGTGCCAGCAGCTATCGGACTAGAACGGATTCCTACGAGCAGTACTTC
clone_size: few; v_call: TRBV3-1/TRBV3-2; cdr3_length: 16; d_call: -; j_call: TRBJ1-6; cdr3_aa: CASSQPGVFGNSPLHF; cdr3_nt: TGTGCCAGCAGCCAACCAGGGGTGTTTGGGAATTCACCCCTCCACTTT
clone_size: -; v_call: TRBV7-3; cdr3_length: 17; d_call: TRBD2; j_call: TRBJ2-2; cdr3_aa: CASSLLAGGPYTGELFF; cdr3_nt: TGTGCCAGCAGCTTACTAGCGGGAGGCCCTTACACCGGGGAGCTGTTTTTT
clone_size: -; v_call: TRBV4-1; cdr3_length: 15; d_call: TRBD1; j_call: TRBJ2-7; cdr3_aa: CASSQVGTGFYEQYF; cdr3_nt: TGCGCCAGCAGCCAAGTGGGGACAGGTTTTTACGAGCAGTACTTC
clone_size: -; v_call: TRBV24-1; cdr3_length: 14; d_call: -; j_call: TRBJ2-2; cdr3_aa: CATSDFWNTGELFF; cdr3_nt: TGTGCCACCAGTGATTTTTGGAACACCGGGGAGCTGTTTTTT
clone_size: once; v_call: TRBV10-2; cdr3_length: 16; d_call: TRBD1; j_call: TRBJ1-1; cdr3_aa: CASSAFRIGTATEAFF; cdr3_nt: TGCGCCAGCAGTGCCTTTCGGATCGGGACAGCGACTGAAGCTTTCTTT
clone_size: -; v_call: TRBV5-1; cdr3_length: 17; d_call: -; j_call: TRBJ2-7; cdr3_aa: CASSSSEWGGANYEQYF; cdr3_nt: TGCGCCAGCAGCTCCTCCGAATGGGGGGGCGCGAACTACGAGCAGTACTTC
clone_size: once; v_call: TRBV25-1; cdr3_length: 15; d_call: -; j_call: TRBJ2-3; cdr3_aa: CASSEAAGGTDTQYF; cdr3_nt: TGTGCCAGCAGTGAAGCGGCAGGGGGCACAGATACGCAGTATTTT
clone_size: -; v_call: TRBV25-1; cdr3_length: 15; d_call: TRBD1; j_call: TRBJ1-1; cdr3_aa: CASSGYRDSNTEAFF; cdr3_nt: TGTGCCAGCAGTGGGTACCGGGACAGTAACACTGAAGCTTTCTTT
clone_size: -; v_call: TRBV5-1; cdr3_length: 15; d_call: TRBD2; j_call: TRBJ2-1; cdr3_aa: CASRVGTSHYNEQFF; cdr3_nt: TGCGCCAGCAGGGTCGGGACTAGCCACTACAATGAGCAGTTCTTC
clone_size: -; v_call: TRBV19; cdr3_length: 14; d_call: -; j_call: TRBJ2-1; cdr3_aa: CASSKGGRDNEQFF; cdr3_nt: TGTGCCAGTAGTAAGGGGGGCCGCGACAATGAGCAGTTCTTC
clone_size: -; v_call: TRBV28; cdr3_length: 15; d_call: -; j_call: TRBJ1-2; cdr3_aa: CASSFRLQGTVGYTF; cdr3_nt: TGTGCCAGCAGTTTCCGTCTACAGGGTACCGTTGGCTACACCTTC
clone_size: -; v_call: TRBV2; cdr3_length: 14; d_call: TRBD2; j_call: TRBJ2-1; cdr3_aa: CASSSTSGINEQFF; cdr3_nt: TGTGCCAGCAGTTCGACTAGCGGGATCAATGAGCAGTTCTTC
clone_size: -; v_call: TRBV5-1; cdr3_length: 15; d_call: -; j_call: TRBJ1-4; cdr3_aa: CASSLVPGVNEKLFF; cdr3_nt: TGCGCCAGCAGCTTGGTTCCAGGGGTTAATGAAAAACTGTTTTTT
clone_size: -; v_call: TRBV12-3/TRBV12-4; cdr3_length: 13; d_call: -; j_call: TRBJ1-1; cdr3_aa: CASRTTAGTEAFF; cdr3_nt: TGTGCCAGCAGAACCACCGCAGGGACTGAAGCTTTCTTT
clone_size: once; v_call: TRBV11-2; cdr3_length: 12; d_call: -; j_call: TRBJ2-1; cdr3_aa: CASSLASYEQFF; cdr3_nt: TGTGCCAGCAGCTTAGCCAGCTATGAGCAGTTCTTC
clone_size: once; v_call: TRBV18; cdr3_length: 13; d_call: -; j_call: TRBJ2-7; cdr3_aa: CASSRTTQYEQYF; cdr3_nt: TGTGCCAGCTCACGTACTACGCAATACGAGCAGTACTTC
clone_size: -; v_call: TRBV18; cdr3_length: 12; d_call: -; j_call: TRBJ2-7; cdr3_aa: CASSSEGDEQYF; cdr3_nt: TGTGCCAGCTCTTCCGAGGGCGACGAGCAGTACTTC
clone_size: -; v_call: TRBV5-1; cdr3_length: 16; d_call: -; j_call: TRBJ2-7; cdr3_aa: CASSIGSGASSYEQYF; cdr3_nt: TGCGCCAGCAGCATAGGGAGCGGCGCGAGCTCCTACGAGCAGTACTTC
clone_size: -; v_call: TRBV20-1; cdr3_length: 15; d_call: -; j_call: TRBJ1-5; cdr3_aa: CSASSGGYSNQPQHF; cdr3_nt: TGCAGTGCTAGTTCGGGGGGGTATAGCAATCAGCCCCAGCATTTT
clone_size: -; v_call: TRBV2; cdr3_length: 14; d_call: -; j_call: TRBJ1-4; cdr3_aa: CASTAGRTNEKLFF; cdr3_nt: TGTGCCAGCACCGCAGGGCGAACTAATGAAAAACTGTTTTTT
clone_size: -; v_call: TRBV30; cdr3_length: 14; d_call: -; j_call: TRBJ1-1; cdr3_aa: CAWSVTGAGTEAFF; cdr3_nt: TGTGCCTGGAGTGTGACGGGGGCCGGGACTGAAGCTTTCTTT
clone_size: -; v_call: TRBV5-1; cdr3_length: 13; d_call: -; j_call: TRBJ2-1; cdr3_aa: CASSSDSYNEQFF; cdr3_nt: TGCGCCAGCAGCTCCGACAGCTACAATGAGCAGTTCTTC
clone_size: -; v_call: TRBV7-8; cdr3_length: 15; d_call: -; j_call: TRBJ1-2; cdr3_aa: CASSLDLGGGYGYTF; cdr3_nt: TGTGCCAGCAGCTTAGACCTGGGGGGCGGCTATGGCTACACCTTC
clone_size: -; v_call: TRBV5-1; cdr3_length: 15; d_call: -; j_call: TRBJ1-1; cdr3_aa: CASSLDLGSGTEAFF; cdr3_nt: TGCGCCAGCAGCTTGGATTTAGGGAGTGGTACTGAAGCTTTCTTT
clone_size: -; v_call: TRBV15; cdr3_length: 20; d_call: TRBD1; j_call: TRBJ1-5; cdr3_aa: CATSNPGDRGRRWSNQPQHF; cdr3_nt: TGTGCCACCAGTAACCCTGGGGACAGGGGGCGGCGGTGGAGCAATCAGCCCCAGCATTTT
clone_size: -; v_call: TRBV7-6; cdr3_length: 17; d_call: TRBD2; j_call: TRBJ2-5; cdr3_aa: CASSFSLAGGPRETQYF; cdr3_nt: TGTGCCAGCAGCTTTTCTCTAGCGGGAGGGCCACGGGAGACCCAGTACTTC
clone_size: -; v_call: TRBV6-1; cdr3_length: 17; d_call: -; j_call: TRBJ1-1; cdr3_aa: CASSEVLMGRGNTEAFF; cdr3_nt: TGTGCCAGCAGTGAAGTTTTGATGGGCAGGGGGAACACTGAAGCTTTCTTT
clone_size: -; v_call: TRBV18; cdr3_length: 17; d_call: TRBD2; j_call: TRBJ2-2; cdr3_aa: CASSPPGLAGLDGELFF; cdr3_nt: TGTGCCAGCTCACCGCCGGGACTAGCGGGATTGGACGGGGAGCTGTTTTTT
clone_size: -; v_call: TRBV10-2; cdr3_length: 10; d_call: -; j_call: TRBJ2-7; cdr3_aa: CASNGNEQYF; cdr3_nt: TGCGCCAGCAACGGAAACGAGCAGTACTTC
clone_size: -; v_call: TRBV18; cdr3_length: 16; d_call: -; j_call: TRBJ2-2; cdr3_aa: CASSPNGASRTGELFF; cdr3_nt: TGTGCCAGCTCACCGAATGGGGCCTCCCGGACCGGGGAGCTGTTTTTT
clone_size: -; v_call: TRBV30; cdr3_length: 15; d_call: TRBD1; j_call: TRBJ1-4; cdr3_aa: CAWSVRGGMDEKLFF; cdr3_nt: TGTGCCTGGAGTGTACGAGGGGGCATGGATGAAAAACTGTTTTTT
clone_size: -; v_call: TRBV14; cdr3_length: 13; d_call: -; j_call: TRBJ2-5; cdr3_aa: CASSAWGQETQYF; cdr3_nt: TGTGCCAGCAGCGCGTGGGGTCAAGAGACCCAGTACTTC
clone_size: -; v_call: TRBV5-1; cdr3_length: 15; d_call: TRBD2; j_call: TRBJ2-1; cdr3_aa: CASSLGAGGENEQFF; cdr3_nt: TGCGCCAGCAGCTTGGGAGCGGGAGGAGAAAATGAGCAGTTCTTC